The TCR beta chain under discussion was sequenced for a study of cytomegalovirus exposure and HLA in healthy donors. General study findings and limits: Per a prior analysis, the majority of TCR beta V segments were productive roughly 90% or roughly 30% of the time.

Remarks on this clone: Its target is unknown.

CDR1 is KGHSH, CDR2 LQKENI, per germline. The CDR3 totals 14 residues. V lost 2 bases and J lost 3, with 11 bases in between. 13 Jbeta primers and 60 Vbeta primers were used for the PCR. Using immunoSEQ multiplex PCR, the repertoire was profiled, and TCRdb retains in-frame clones only, with some absent. The sample shows fewer than 200,000 clones, roughly 79% of them seen only once. This TCR was sampled from a woman aged 45-65 years in good health and CMV-seropositive. Sequencing was performed on PBMCs. The V and J genes are TRBV18 and TRBJ2-7, with unresolved D. Written as DNA, the CDR3 is TGTGCCAGCTCACCAGTGCACTCATTCTACGAGCAGTACTTC. Protein product: CASSPVHSFYEQYF.